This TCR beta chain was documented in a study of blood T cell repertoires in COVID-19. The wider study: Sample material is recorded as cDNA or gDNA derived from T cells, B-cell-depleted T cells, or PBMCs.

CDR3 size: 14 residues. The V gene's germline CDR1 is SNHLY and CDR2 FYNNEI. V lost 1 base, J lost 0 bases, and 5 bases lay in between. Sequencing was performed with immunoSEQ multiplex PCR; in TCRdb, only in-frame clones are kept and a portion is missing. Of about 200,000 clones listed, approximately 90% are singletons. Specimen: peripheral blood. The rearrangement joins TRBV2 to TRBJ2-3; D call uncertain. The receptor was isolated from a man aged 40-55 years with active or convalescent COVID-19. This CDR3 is CASSEGYSTDTQYF. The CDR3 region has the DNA TGTGCCAGCAGTGAAGGTTATAGCACAGATACGCAGTATTTT. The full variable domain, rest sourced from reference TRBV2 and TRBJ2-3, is EPEVTQTPSHQVTQMGQEVILRCVPISNHLYFYWYRQILGQKVEFLVSFYNNEISEKSEIFDDQFSVERPDGSNFTLKIRSTKLEDSAMYFCASSEGYSTDTQYFGPGTRLTVL.